The next 7 T cell receptor beta chains were all read from a single sample in a study of blood T cell repertoires in COVID-19. TCRdb keeps only in-frame clones here, not all; method: immunoSEQ multiplex PCR. The data show about 280,000 clones, with nearly 90% seen just once and 0.75% to 1% held by the top ten. Sequenced sample: PBMCs or T cells enriched from blood (not recorded which). The receptors derive from a woman in her 30s who had recovered from COVID-19.

The rearrangement uses TRBV7-2 and TRBJ2-7; D might be TRBD2 (5 bases). The CDR3 extends over 12 amino acids. Germline CDR1 SGHTA, CDR2 FQGNSA. Trimming cost V 1 base and J 6 bases, with 7 bases left between them. The CDR3 DNA follows: TGTGCCAGCAGCTTAGTTCGGGGCGAGCAGTACTTC. Its protein product is CASSLVRGEQYF.

This clone was counted a few times. This chain joins TRBV5-4 and TRBJ2-2; D might be TRBD1 (5 bases). The CDR3 covers 15 residues. Germline CDR1 reads SGHNT; CDR2 reads YYREEE (reference sequence). The V end lost 0 bases, the J end lost 3 bases, and 9 bases lay between the germline ends. CDR3 in amino acids: CASSLAQGDTGELFF. In nucleotides, the CDR3 is TGTGCCAGCAGCTTGGCGCAGGGCGACACCGGGGAGCTGTTTTTT.

The chain couples TRBV2 to TRBJ2-1; the match to TRBD2 covers 13 bases. This CDR3 is built from 16 residues. Germline values: CDR1 SNHLY, CDR2 FYNNEI. Unmatched junction bases numbered 7, after V lost 5 bases and J lost 6 bases. CDR3 amino acids: CASSSRTSGGGNEQFF. CDR3 bases: TGTGCCAGCAGTTCCCGGACTAGCGGGGGAGGCAATGAGCAGTTCTTC.

CDR3 nucleotides: TGTGCCAGCGGCGGGAGCTACAATGAGCAGTTCTTC. This translates into CASGGSYNEQFF. This sequence joins TRBV28 and TRBJ2-1, with 7 bases fitting TRBD2. The V segment lost 8 bases and the J segment 3 bases; nucleotides outside the gene matches: 1. The CDR3 contains 12 residues. CDR1 and CDR2 from the germline V gene are MDHEN and SYDVKM.

V and J are TRBV2 and TRBJ2-2; D may be TRBD2 (6 bases). Trimming pared 7 bases from V and 1 base from J, leaving 13 bases between. Germline CDR1 SNHLY, CDR2 FYNNEI. The CDR3 loop spans 15 amino acids. This CDR3 is CASMGGGRNTGELFF. The DNA of the CDR3 is TGTGCCAGCATGGGGGGTGGTCGGAACACCGGGGAGCTGTTTTTT.

The chain is built from TRBV27 and TRBJ1-1; TRBD1 agrees at 8 bases. V lost 3 bases, J lost 0 bases, and 9 bases stayed unmatched. Germline values: CDR1 MNHEY, CDR2 SMNVEV (reference sequence). The CDR3 has 17 residues. The CDR3 reads CASSLTGALTMNTEAFF. CDR3 DNA: TGTGCCAGCAGTTTGACAGGGGCCCTAACCATGAACACTGAAGCTTTCTTT.

The rearrangement uses TRBV6-5 and TRBJ1-6; 7 bases align to TRBD1. The CDR3 runs 15 residues. V trimming: 2 bases; J trimming: 10 bases; junction bases outside the gene matches: 8. Germline CDR1 is MNHEY and CDR2 is SVGAGI. As DNA, the CDR3 is TGTGCCAGCAGTTACCGTCGACAGGGAGGCTCACCCCTCCACTTT. Amino acid sequence: CASSYRRQGGSPLHF.